These 18 T cell receptor beta chains share one sample of origin, sequenced in a study of blood T cell repertoires in COVID-19. Assay: immunoSEQ multiplex PCR; the TCRdb copy retains only in-frame clones and omits some. The sample holds under 130,000 clones, roughly four fifths seen once. Sequencing was done on a sample of peripheral blood. These receptor sequences come from an older woman with acute or convalescent COVID-19.

The chain couples TRBV15 to TRBJ2-3; 8 nucleotides line up with TRBD2. After removal of 1 base from V and 0 bases from J, the junction contained 9 bases not matched to a gene. Germline V gene data show CDR1 as LNHNV and CDR2 as YYDKDF (reference sequence). The CDR3 loop spans 18 amino acids. The CDR3 loop reads CATSRGVVAGLSTDTQYF. CDR3 DNA sequence: TGTGCCACCAGCAGAGGGGTCGTAGCGGGACTTAGCACAGATACGCAGTATTTT.

This clone has just a few counts. This chain uses TRBV6-5 with TRBJ2-7; 8 nucleotides line up with TRBD2. Trimming at V came to 6 bases and at J to 11 bases, leaving 9 bases not matched to a gene. The V gene's germline CDR1 is MNHEY and CDR2 SVGAGI. CDR3 length: 12 amino acids. CDR3 DNA: TGTGCCAGCAGGCGGGGGGAAGATCCAGAGTACTTC. Protein: CASRRGEDPEYF.

V is TRBV25-1 and J is TRBJ1-6; the D is unclear. V gave up 10 bases and J gave up 2 bases, with 9 bases separating them. There are 13 residues in the CDR3. Per the germline V gene, CDR1 is MGHDK and CDR2 is SYGVNS. In DNA, the CDR3 is TGTGCCAAAAGTGGGCCCTATAATTCACCCCTCCACTTT. It encodes CAKSGPYNSPLHF.

This rearrangement joins TRBV29-1 to TRBJ2-2; TRBD2 agrees at 10 bases. The V gene end was trimmed by 5 bases and the J gene end by 5 bases; junction bases not matched to a gene: 2. Germline CDR1 reads SQVTM; CDR2 reads ANQGSEA. The CDR3 covers 13 residues. CDR3: CSVLAGVTGELFF. CDR3 nucleotide sequence: TGCAGCGTTCTAGCGGGAGTAACCGGGGAGCTGTTTTTT.

V is TRBV4-3 and J is TRBJ2-7; the match to TRBD1 covers 7 bases. Trimming took 2 bases from V and 6 from J; bases not matched to a gene: 4. There are 13 residues in the CDR3. CDR1 and CDR2 from the germline V gene are LGHNA and YSLEER. Written as DNA, the CDR3 is TGCGCCAGCAGCCAACCTACAGGGGTCGAGCAGTACTTC. This encodes CASSQPTGVEQYF.

The chain combines TRBV5-8 with TRBJ2-1, with D perhaps TRBD2 (6 bases). In germline, CDR1 is SGHTS, CDR2 YDEGEE. The CDR3 sequence is 15 residues long. Trimming pared 5 bases from V and 5 bases from J, leaving 17 bases between. CDR3 nucleotide sequence: TGTGCCAGCAGTTCCCGGGGGATTCCGCACAATGAGCAGTTCTTC. Its translation is CASSSRGIPHNEQFF. Together with reference TRBV5-8 and TRBJ2-1, the CDR3 gives the full variable domain: EAGVTQSPTHLIKTRGQQATLRCSPISGHTSVYWYQQALGLGLQFLLWYDEGEERNRGNFPPRFSGRQFPNYSSELNVNALELEDSALYLCASSSRGIPHNEQFFGPGTRLTVL.

V gene TRBV28 combines with J gene TRBJ1-1; 7 bases match TRBD1. The CDR3 extends over 15 amino acids. The ends lost 5 bases at V and 2 bases at J; junction bases unmatched: 8. Looked up from germline, CDR1 is MDHEN and CDR2 is SYDVKM. CDR3 sequence: CASSATTGTNTEAFF. Here the CDR3 DNA reads TGTGCCAGCAGTGCGACGACAGGGACTAACACTGAAGCTTTCTTT.

This chain uses TRBV7-2 with TRBJ2-5; 8 bases match TRBD1. V trimming: 5 bases; J trimming: 5 bases; junction bases outside the gene matches: 10. This CDR3 spans 15 amino acids. Germline V gives CDR1 SGHTA, CDR2 FQGNSA. CDR3 in amino acids: CASSPPGRGLETQYF. The CDR3 DNA reads as TGTGCCAGCAGCCCCCCGGGCAGGGGGCTGGAGACCCAGTACTTC.

The chain links TRBV5-6 to TRBJ1-1, with a possible D match to TRBD1 (6 bases). CDR3 length: 14 amino acids. Germline lookup yields CDR1 SGHDT and CDR2 YYEEEE. Trimming took 4 bases from V and 1 from J, leaving 11 bases between them. The CDR3 DNA follows: TGTGCCAGCAGCGGAAACAGGGCGAACACTGAAGCTTTCTTT. It is translated as CASSGNRANTEAFF.

This clone was seen a few times. The chain joins TRBV7-2 to TRBJ2-1; D is unclear. This CDR3 contains 14 residues. Trimming removed 5 bases at V and 3 bases at J, with 11 bases between. Germline CDR1 reads SGHTA; CDR2 reads FQGNSA. The CDR3 spells CASSPSPYYNEQFF. Here the CDR3 DNA reads TGTGCCAGCAGCCCGAGCCCGTACTACAATGAGCAGTTCTTC.

This clone was seen once. J is TRBJ2-5 and V is TRBV27; 9 nucleotides agree with TRBD1. V lost 8 bases and J lost 5; bases outside the gene matches: 3. From germline, CDR1 is MNHEY and CDR2 SMNVEV (reference sequence). There are 12 residues in the CDR3. DNA of the CDR3: TGTGCCAGCGGACAGGGGCGGGAGACCCAGTACTTC. The encoded protein is CASGQGRETQYF.

The chain joins TRBV11-2 to TRBJ2-7; 9 nucleotides line up with TRBD1. Germline-derived CDR1 and CDR2 are SGHAT and FQNNGV. The CDR3 loop spans 15 amino acids. J gave up 7 bases and V 0 bases, and 7 bases lay outside the gene matches. This CDR3 reads CASSLEWTGVGEQYF. The CDR3, as DNA: TGTGCCAGCAGCTTAGAATGGACAGGGGTTGGGGAGCAGTACTTC.

The chain recombines TRBV6-2 or TRBV6-3 with TRBJ2-7; TRBD2 is a possible D gene (6 bases). The ends were cut back, 4 bases at V and 4 bases at J, with 11 bases in the middle. The CDR3 runs 13 residues. Germline assignment: CDR1 MNHEY and CDR2 SVGEGT. The CDR3 sequence is CASSFGGKYEQYF. The CDR3 DNA is TGTGCCAGCAGTTTTGGGGGGAAGTACGAGCAGTACTTC.

This chain connects TRBV15 to TRBJ1-6, with TRBD1 identical over 8 bases. V was clipped by 6 bases and J by 9 bases; unmatched bases: 4. CDR1 and CDR2 (germline): LNHNV, YYDKDF (reference sequence). The length of the CDR3 is 13 residues. As DNA, the CDR3 is TGTGCCACCAGGGCAGGGGGCATTTCACCCCTCCACTTT. Translated: CATRAGGISPLHF.

The chain has TRBV10-2 and TRBJ2-7; 8 bases match TRBD1. From germline, CDR1 is WSHSY and CDR2 SAAADI. CDR3 length: 12 residues. V was pared by 7 bases and J by 2 bases, with 1 base of the junction left unmatched. The CDR3 DNA reads TGCGCCAGCAAACAGGGGGCCTACGAGCAGTACTTC. This encodes CASKQGAYEQYF.

The chain uses TRBV7-9 and TRBJ2-1, with D possibly being TRBD2 (5 bases). The V end was cut by 2 bases, the J end by 14 bases, with 16 bases between. Per the germline V gene, CDR1 is SEHNR and CDR2 is FQNEAQ (reference sequence). This CDR3 is 13 amino acids long. This chain's CDR3 is CASSLSERSGEFF. The CDR3 DNA sequence: TGTGCCAGCAGCTTATCGGAGCGGTCCGGGGAGTTCTTC.

This chain joins TRBV30 and TRBJ1-3; TRBD1 matches 7 bases. CDR1 and CDR2 from the germline V gene are GTSNPN and SVGIG (reference sequence). Trimming cost V 4 bases and J 2 bases; bases outside gene matches: 11. The length of the CDR3 is 16 residues. CDR3 coding DNA: TGTGCCTGGACACCATCCCTCGGGACAGCTGGAAACACCATATATTTT. Translation gives CAWTPSLGTAGNTIYF.

V and J are TRBV19 and TRBJ1-2; 8 bases agree with TRBD1. There are 14 residues in the CDR3. After removal of 9 bases from V and 6 bases from J, the junction contained 12 bases not matched to a gene. The V gene's germline CDR1 is LNHDA and CDR2 SQIVND (reference sequence). Here the CDR3 reads CASQSRQGMNGYTF. The DNA of the CDR3 is TGTGCCAGCCAATCACGACAGGGGATGAATGGCTACACCTTC.